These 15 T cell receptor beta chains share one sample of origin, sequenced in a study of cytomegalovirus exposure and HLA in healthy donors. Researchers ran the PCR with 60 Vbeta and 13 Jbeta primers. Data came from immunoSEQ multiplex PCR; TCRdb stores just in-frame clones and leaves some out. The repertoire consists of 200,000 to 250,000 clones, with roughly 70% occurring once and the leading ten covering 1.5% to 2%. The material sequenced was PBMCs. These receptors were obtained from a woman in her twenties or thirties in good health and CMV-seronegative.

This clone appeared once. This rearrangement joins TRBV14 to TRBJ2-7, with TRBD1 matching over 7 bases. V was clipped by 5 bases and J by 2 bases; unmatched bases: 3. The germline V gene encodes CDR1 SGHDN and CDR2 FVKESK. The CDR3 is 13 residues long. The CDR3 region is CASSSGQPYEQYF. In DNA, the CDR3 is TGTGCCAGCAGCTCGGGACAGCCCTACGAGCAGTACTTC.

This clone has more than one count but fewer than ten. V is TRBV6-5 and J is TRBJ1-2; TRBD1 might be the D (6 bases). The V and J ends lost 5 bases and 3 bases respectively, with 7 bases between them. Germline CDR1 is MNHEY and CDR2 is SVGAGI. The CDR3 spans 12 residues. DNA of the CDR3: TGTGCCAGCAGTGCAGGGGACTATGGCTACACCTTC. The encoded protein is CASSAGDYGYTF.

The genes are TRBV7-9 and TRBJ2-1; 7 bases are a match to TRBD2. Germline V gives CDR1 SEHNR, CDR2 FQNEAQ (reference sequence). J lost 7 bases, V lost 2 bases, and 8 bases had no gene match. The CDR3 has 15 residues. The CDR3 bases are TGTGCCAGCAGCTTAAGTGCTAGCGGAGGGAATGAGCAGTTCTTC. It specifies CASSLSASGGNEQFF.

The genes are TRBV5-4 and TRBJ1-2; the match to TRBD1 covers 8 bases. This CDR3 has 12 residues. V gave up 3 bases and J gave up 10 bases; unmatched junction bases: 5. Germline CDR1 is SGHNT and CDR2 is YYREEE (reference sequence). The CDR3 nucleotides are TGTGCCAGCAGCTCCAGGACAGGGCACTACACCTTC. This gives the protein CASSSRTGHYTF.

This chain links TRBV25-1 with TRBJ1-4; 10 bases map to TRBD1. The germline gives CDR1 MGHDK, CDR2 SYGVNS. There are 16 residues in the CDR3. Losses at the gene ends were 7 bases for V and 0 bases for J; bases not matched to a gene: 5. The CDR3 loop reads CASKGTGATTNEKLFF. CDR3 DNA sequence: TGTGCCAGCAAGGGGACAGGGGCAACAACTAATGAAAAACTGTTTTTT.

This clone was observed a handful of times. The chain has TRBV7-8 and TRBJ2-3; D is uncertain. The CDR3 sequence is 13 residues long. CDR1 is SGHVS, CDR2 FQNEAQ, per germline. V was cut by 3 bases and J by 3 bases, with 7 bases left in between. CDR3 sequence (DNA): TGTGCCAGCAGCTTGGAGTCTACAGATACGCAGTATTTT. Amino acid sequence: CASSLESTDTQYF.

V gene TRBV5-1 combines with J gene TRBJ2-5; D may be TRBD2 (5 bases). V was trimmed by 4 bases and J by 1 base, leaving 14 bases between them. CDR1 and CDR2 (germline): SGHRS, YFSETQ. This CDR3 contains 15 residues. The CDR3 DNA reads TGCGCCAGCAGCAACCCTGACTACAGCCAAGAGACCCAGTACTTC. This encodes CASSNPDYSQETQYF.

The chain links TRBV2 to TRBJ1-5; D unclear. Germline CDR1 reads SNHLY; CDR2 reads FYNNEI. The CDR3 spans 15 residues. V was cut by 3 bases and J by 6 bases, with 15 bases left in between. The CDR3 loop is CASSERNSDSQPQHF. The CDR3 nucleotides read TGTGCCAGCAGTGAGCGCAATTCCGATAGTCAGCCCCAGCATTTT.

This CDR3 reads CAWRGGALTGELFF. DNA for the CDR3: TGTGCCTGGAGGGGGGGGGCCCTCACCGGGGAGCTGTTTTTT. The V call is TRBV30, the J call TRBJ2-2; D may be TRBD2 (7 bases). Germline CDR1 GTSNPN, CDR2 SVGIG (reference sequence). Trimming cost V 3 bases and J 4 bases, with 12 bases left between them. This CDR3 spans 14 amino acids. The variable domain in full, with the rest retrieved from reference TRBV30 and TRBJ2-2, is SQTIHQWPATLVQPVGSPLSLECTVEGTSNPNLYWYRQAAGRGLQLLFYSVGIGQISSEVPQNLSASRPQDRQFILSSKKLLLSDSGFYLCAWRGGALTGELFFGEGSRLTVL.

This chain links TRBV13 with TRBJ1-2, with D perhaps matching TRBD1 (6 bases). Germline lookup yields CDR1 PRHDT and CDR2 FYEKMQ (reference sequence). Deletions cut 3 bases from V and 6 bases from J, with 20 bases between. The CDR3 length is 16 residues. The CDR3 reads CASSFVWQGIFDGYTF. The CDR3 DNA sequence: TGTGCCAGCAGCTTTGTCTGGCAGGGGATTTTCGATGGCTACACCTTC.

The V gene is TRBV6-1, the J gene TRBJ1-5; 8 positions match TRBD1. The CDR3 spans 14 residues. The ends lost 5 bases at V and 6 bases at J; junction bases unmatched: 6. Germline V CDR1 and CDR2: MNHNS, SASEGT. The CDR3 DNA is TGTGCCAGCAGTCCATGGACAGGGATTCAGCCCCAGCATTTT. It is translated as CASSPWTGIQPQHF.

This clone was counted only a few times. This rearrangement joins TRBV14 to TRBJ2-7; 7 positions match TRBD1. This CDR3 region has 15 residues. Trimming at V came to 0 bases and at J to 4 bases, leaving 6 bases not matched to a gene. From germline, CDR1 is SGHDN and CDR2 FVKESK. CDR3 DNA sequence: TGTGCCAGCAGCCAAGATACGGGGACAGTATACGAGCAGTACTTC. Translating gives CASSQDTGTVYEQYF.

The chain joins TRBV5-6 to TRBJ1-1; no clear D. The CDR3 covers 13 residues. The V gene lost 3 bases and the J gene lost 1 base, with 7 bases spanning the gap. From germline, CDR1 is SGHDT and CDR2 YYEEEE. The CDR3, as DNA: TGTGCCAGCAGCTGGCGGCGGAACACTGAAGCTTTCTTT. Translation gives CASSWRRNTEAFF.

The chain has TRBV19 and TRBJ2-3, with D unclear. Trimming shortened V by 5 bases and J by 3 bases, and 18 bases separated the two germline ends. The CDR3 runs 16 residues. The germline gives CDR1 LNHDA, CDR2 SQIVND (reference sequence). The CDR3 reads CASSYLFRSVTDTQYF. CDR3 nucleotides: TGTGCCAGTAGTTACCTTTTCCGGAGCGTAACAGATACGCAGTATTTT.

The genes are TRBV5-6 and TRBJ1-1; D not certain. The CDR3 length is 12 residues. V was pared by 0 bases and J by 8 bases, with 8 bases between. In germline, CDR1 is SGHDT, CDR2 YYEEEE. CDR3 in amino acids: CASSLVAVEAFF. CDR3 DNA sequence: TGTGCCAGCAGCTTGGTGGCGGTGGAAGCTTTCTTT.